What follows are 9 T cell receptor beta chains derived from one specimen sequenced in a study of T cell changes during pregnancy in multiple sclerosis. The assay was immunoSEQ multiplex PCR, and TCRdb's table has in-frame clones only and misses some. The sample has around 80,000 clones, 94% seen once. The sample was peripheral blood, taken in the second trimester of pregnancy. The source is a female donor in good health, enrolled as a control in a pregnancy study.

The chain uses TRBV27 and TRBJ2-1; D possibly corresponds to TRBD1 (5 bases). Trimming took off 3 bases at V and 0 bases at J, with 15 bases between the two ends. Germline assignment: CDR1 MNHEY and CDR2 SMNVEV (reference sequence). The CDR3 is made up of 17 amino acids. The CDR3, as DNA: TGTGCCAGCAGTTTGACAGCCACCAAGGGCTCCTACAATGAGCAGTTCTTC. This sequence encodes CASSLTATKGSYNEQFF.

The V and J genes are TRBV7-2 and TRBJ2-5; 10 positions match TRBD1. The V gene's germline CDR1 is SGHTA and CDR2 FQGNSA. V dropped 4 bases and J dropped 0; count of bases not matched to a gene: 2. The CDR3 is 15 residues long. For the CDR3, the DNA is TGTGCCAGCAGCTCGGGACAGGGGTACCAAGAGACCCAGTACTTC. This gives the protein CASSSGQGYQETQYF.

This clone has just a few counts. This chain joins TRBV4-1 and TRBJ2-5; tentatively, D is TRBD1 (6 bases). V was pared by 2 bases and J by 3 bases, with 7 bases between. Germline CDR1 reads MGHRA; CDR2 reads YSYEKL. The CDR3 has 13 amino acids. Here the CDR3 reads CASSQWTEETQYF. The CDR3 bases are TGCGCCAGCAGCCAATGGACAGAAGAGACCCAGTACTTC.

The chain uses TRBV5-1 and TRBJ2-2, with a possible D match to TRBD1 (6 bases). The CDR3 has 16 residues. Between the trimmed V and J ends, which lost 2 bases and 4 bases, there was a span of 15 bases. The germline gives CDR1 SGHRS, CDR2 YFSETQ. CDR3 region: CASSLGRGISTGELFF. CDR3 sequence (DNA): TGCGCCAGCAGCTTAGGCAGGGGCATTTCCACCGGGGAGCTGTTTTTT. Complete variable domain (other parts from reference TRBV5-1 and TRBJ2-2): KAGVTQTPRYLIKTRGQQVTLSCSPISGHRSVSWYQQTPGQGLQFLFEYFSETQRNKGNFPGRFSGRQFSNSRSEMNVSTLELGDSALYLCASSLGRGISTGELFFGEGSRLTVL.

V is TRBV6-1 and J is TRBJ2-7, with 8 bases that match TRBD1. The germline V gene encodes CDR1 MNHNS and CDR2 SASEGT. V trimming: 0 bases; J trimming: 5 bases; junction bases outside the gene matches: 6. The CDR3 runs 15 residues. CDR3: CASSEARQGSHEQYF. Written as DNA, the CDR3 is TGTGCCAGCAGTGAAGCGAGACAGGGGTCCCACGAGCAGTACTTC.

The CDR3 sequence is CASSLRPGREWVPSTDTQYF. CDR3 bases: TGTGCCAGCAGTTTACGTCCCGGGCGGGAGTGGGTGCCTAGCACAGATACGCAGTATTTT. The chain has TRBV27 and TRBJ2-3; 7 positions match TRBD2. CDR1 and CDR2 from the germline V gene are MNHEY and SMNVEV (reference sequence). The V gene end was trimmed by 2 bases and the J gene end by 0 bases; junction bases not matched to a gene: 17. CDR3 length equals 20 residues.

The V gene is TRBV5-6, the J gene TRBJ1-5; the D is unclear. The germline V gene encodes CDR1 SGHDT and CDR2 YYEEEE. Trimming left V 6 bases short and J 3 bases short, with 19 bases between. The CDR3 spans 16 residues. The CDR3 region has the DNA TGTGCCAGCACCGAAGTCGGGCGGAGGGTCAATCAGCCCCAGCATTTT. This encodes CASTEVGRRVNQPQHF.

The chain is built from TRBV30 and TRBJ1-5; D ambiguous. V was pared by 0 bases and J by 4 bases, with 7 bases between. The CDR3 runs 13 residues. The germline V gene has CDR1 GTSNPN and CDR2 SVGIG (reference sequence). For the CDR3, the DNA is TGTGCCTGGAGTGTACCGGGGAATCAGCCCCAGCATTTT. Translation: CAWSVPGNQPQHF.

The V gene is TRBV6-1, the J gene TRBJ1-2, with 10 positions matching TRBD1. The CDR3 extends over 16 amino acids. Germline V lookup: CDR1 MNHNS, CDR2 SASEGT. V lost 1 base to trimming and J lost 2 bases; unmatched junction nucleotides: 4. CDR3 amino acids: CASSEGGGQGNYGYTF. The CDR3 DNA is TGTGCCAGCAGTGAAGGGGGGGGACAGGGGAACTATGGCTACACCTTC.